There are a few counts of the clone carrying this T cell receptor beta chain. Its antigen is unknown. A single record per CDR3 protein comes from TCRdb applying MiXCR to the reads. The sample contains nearly 700,000 distinct CDR3 sequences, around a third of which appear only once. This entry belongs to a study of T cell repertoires in cytomegalovirus infection. Whole-study context: Recently identified HLA-C-restricted CMV epitopes and well-studied HLA-B-restricted CMV epitopes were used by the study. Matching HLA type, along with CMV infection, was indicated by public TCR beta signatures.

Germline V gene data show CDR1 as MDHEN and CDR2 as SYDVKM. The V end lost 6 bases, the J end lost 0 bases, and 11 bases lay between the germline ends. The CDR3 runs to 15 residues. The V and J genes are TRBV28 and TRBJ1-4; D gene ambiguous. This sample comprised cultured PBMCs, obtained from culture after CMV antigen stimulation. This clonotype was obtained from a human donor in good health (CMV status not recorded). Some clones in this sample may be carry-over from other donors' samples. CDR3 coding DNA: TGTGCCAGCAGCCTTCTAGGGTCAACTAATGAAAAACTGTTTTTT. Translating it yields CASSLLGSTNEKLFF.